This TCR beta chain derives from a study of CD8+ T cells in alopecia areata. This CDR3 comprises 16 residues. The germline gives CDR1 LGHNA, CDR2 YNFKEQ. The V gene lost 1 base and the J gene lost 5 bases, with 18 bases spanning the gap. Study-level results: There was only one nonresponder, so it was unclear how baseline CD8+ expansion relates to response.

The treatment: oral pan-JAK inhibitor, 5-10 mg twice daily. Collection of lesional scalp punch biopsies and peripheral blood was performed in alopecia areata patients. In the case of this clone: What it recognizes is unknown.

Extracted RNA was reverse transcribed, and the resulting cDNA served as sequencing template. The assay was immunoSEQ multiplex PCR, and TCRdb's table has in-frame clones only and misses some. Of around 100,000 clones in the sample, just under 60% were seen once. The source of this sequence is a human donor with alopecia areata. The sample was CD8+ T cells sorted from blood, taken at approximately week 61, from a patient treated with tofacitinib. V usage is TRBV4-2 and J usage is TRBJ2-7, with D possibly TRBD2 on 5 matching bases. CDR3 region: CASSQGLNSGFHEQYF. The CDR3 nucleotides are TGTGCCAGCAGCCAAGGACTAAATTCGGGATTCCACGAGCAGTACTTC.